This T cell receptor (beta chain) was profiled in a study of T cell responses to AZD1222 COVID-19 vaccine. Remarks on this clone: No antigen is known for it.

Study-level points and caveats: The number of AZD1222 recipients seropositive at baseline was only 5 to 7. Receipt of two AZD1222 doses was followed by a rise in Spike-specific TCR breadth and depth.

Libraries were prepared by immunoSEQ multiplex PCR; TCRdb keeps only in-frame clonotypes and omits some of them. The data show more than 100,000 clones, with roughly 87% seen just once and about 1.2% held by the top ten. Sequenced material: peripheral blood, taken on day 0 of AZD1222 vaccination. This clonotype originated in an adult in good health.

The CDR3 coding sequence is TGTGCCAGCAGACCTAGTAGCAGCAATCAGCCCCAGCATTTT. Protein sequence: CASRPSSSNQPQHF. The V and J genes are TRBV7-2 and TRBJ1-5; no clear D gene. Trimming removed 6 bases from V and 1 base from J, with 10 bases in between. The CDR3 is 14 amino acids. CDR1 and CDR2 from the germline V gene are SGHTA and FQGNSA.